Sequencing of this T cell receptor beta chain was carried out in a study of blood T cells in healthy people across ages. Alongside a J-beta primer mix, a sample-barcoded 5' primer served in a second PCR lasting about 7 to 12 cycles. One entry per CDR3 protein results from TCRdb running MiXCR on the 5' RACE reads. The sample has approximately 800,000 distinct CDR3 sequences; roughly 25% are singletons. Each sample had at least 6 million PBMCs isolated. A remark on this clonotype: Its antigen is not known.

The study's findings and limits: The unsorted PBMCs prevented any conclusive comparison of naive versus antigen-experienced cells. The long-lived group displayed more naive CD4+ cells, plus higher diversity, than the aged donors did.

These data also featured in a second study, about T cells of mothers and their children.

Sequenced: blood. This TCR was recovered from a boy aged 5-17 years in good health.

The CDR3 reads CASSHLTEGGEKLFF. CDR3 DNA: TGTGCCAGCAGCCACCTCACAGAGGGAGGTGAAAAACTGTTTTTT. The J gene is TRBJ1-4, the V gene TRBV3-1; no definite D call. Germline CDR1 and CDR2: LGHDT and YNNKEL (reference sequence). CDR3 length: 15 amino acids. The V end was cut by 3 bases, the J end by 7 bases, with 15 bases between.